A single sample gave rise to the 31 T cell receptor beta chains below, sequenced in a study of blood T cell repertoires in COVID-19. Libraries were prepared by immunoSEQ multiplex PCR; TCRdb keeps only in-frame clonotypes and omits some of them. The table lists approximately 35,000 clones, roughly 82% of them singletons. Sample: peripheral blood. The receptors here all came from a human donor in a cohort sampled during active COVID-19.

V and J are TRBV27 and TRBJ1-2; a weak D match, TRBD1 (6 bases). Germline assignment: CDR1 MNHEY and CDR2 SMNVEV (reference sequence). Trimming cost V 3 bases and J 4 bases, with 15 bases left between them. This CDR3 is 15 amino acids long. Written as DNA, the CDR3 is TGTGCCAGCAGTTTTAGGGCTACGGACAGCTATGGCTACACCTTC. This translates into CASSFRATDSYGYTF.

V and J are TRBV19 and TRBJ1-3, with a weak D call TRBD1 (6 bases). Trimming took off 4 bases at V and 5 bases at J, with 18 bases between the two ends. Germline assignment: CDR1 LNHDA and CDR2 SQIVND (reference sequence). This CDR3 is built from 16 residues. In DNA, the CDR3 is TGTGCCAGTAGTAGACAGGAGATATCGTCGAGAAACACCATATATTTT. This sequence encodes CASSRQEISSRNTIYF.

The gene calls are TRBV3-1 (or the pseudogene TRBV3-2) and TRBJ2-1; no definite D call. The V and J ends lost 1 base and 8 bases respectively, with 6 bases between them. CDR3 size: 12 residues. Germline loops: CDR1 LGHDT, CDR2 YNNKEL (reference sequence). CDR3: CASSQAGYEQFF. CDR3 nucleotides: TGTGCCAGCAGCCAAGCGGGTTATGAGCAGTTCTTC.

This chain joins TRBV11-1 and TRBJ2-1; D possibly corresponds to TRBD1 (6 bases). Germline loops: CDR1 SGHAT, CDR2 FQDESV (reference sequence). Trimming shortened V by 1 base and J by 8 bases, and 12 bases separated the two germline ends. This CDR3 region has 14 residues. CDR3 protein: CASSLVGQTHEQFF. The DNA of the CDR3 is TGTGCCAGCAGCTTAGTCGGACAGACCCATGAGCAGTTCTTC.

V gene TRBV6-6 combines with J gene TRBJ2-5, with 11 bases fitting TRBD2. Germline-derived CDR1 and CDR2 are MNHNY and SVGAGI (reference sequence). The ends lost 7 bases at V and 3 bases at J; junction bases unmatched: 1. This CDR3 comprises 13 residues. CDR3 sequence: CASKTSGEETQYF. Here the CDR3 DNA reads TGTGCCAGCAAGACTAGCGGGGAAGAGACCCAGTACTTC.

This chain uses TRBV27 with TRBJ2-7; D perhaps matches TRBD2 (6 bases). This CDR3 region has 13 residues. The V end was cut by 6 bases, the J end by 2 bases, with 11 bases between. Looked up from germline, CDR1 is MNHEY and CDR2 is SMNVEV (reference sequence). The CDR3 sequence is CASSGTPAYEQYF. CDR3 in DNA: TGTGCCAGCAGCGGGACTCCTGCCTACGAGCAGTACTTC.

Concerning this clone itself: One junction end disagrees with the germline gene, perhaps due to a read error. The rearrangement uses TRBV7-7 and TRBJ2-1; D may be TRBD1 (6 bases). CDR3 length equals 15 residues. CDR1 and CDR2 (germline): SSHAT, FNYEAQ (reference sequence). The CDR3 bases are TGTGCTAGCAGCTTAGGGCCAGGGGTGTACAATGAGCAGTTCTTC. This translates into CASSLGPGVYNEQFF.

This CDR3 is CASTPSWVRDRVYEQYF. As DNA, the CDR3 is TGTGCCAGCACACCAAGCTGGGTACGGGACAGAGTCTACGAGCAGTACTTC. The chain has TRBV2 and TRBJ2-7; TRBD1 matches 7 bases. This CDR3 spans 17 amino acids. Germline CDR1 reads SNHLY; CDR2 reads FYNNEI. V lost 7 bases and J lost 3; bases outside the gene matches: 18.

The J gene is TRBJ2-1, the V gene TRBV5-4; TRBD1 agrees at 7 bases. V gave up 4 bases and J gave up 3 bases; unmatched junction bases: 10. Per germline, CDR1 SGHNT and CDR2 YYREEE (reference sequence). This CDR3 comprises 16 residues. Here the CDR3 reads CASSRIQGYLYNEQFF. In nucleotides, the CDR3 is TGTGCCAGCAGCCGAATACAGGGGTACCTCTACAATGAGCAGTTCTTC. Variable domain in full (rest from reference TRBV5-4 and TRBJ2-1): ETGVTQSPTHLIKTRGQQVTLRCSSQSGHNTVSWYQQALGQGPQFIFQYYREEENGRGNFPPRFSGLQFPNYSSELNVNALELDDSALYLCASSRIQGYLYNEQFFGPGTRLTVL.

The chain has TRBV7-9 and TRBJ2-7; D remains ambiguous. There are 12 residues in the CDR3. Trimming shortened V by 5 bases and J by 10 bases, and 15 bases separated the two germline ends. Germline assignment: CDR1 SEHNR and CDR2 FQNEAQ (reference sequence). CDR3 protein: CASSPRERTQYF. CDR3 bases: TGTGCCAGCAGCCCCCGAGAACGTACCCAGTACTTC.

V and J are TRBV5-1 and TRBJ2-5; 9 nucleotides align to TRBD1. V was pared by 3 bases and J by 4 bases, with 7 bases of the junction left unmatched. The CDR3 has 15 residues. CDR1 and CDR2 (germline): SGHRS, YFSETQ. CDR3 DNA: TGCGCCAGCAGCTCACAGGGGGCGCAGGGAGAGACCCAGTACTTC. Translation gives CASSSQGAQGETQYF.

The CDR3 here is CASMTGAGGEKLFF. The DNA of the CDR3 is TGTGCCAGCATGACAGGGGCGGGTGGTGAAAAACTGTTTTTT. V gene TRBV28 combines with J gene TRBJ1-4; TRBD1 agrees at 8 bases. CDR3 size: 14 residues. V gave up 7 bases and J gave up 7 bases; unmatched junction bases: 8. From germline, CDR1 is MDHEN and CDR2 SYDVKM.

The V gene is TRBV5-1, the J gene TRBJ2-5; 8 bases are shared with TRBD2. V shed 4 bases and J 5 bases; nucleotides not matched to a gene: 7. CDR3 length: 14 amino acids. Germline CDR1 SGHRS, CDR2 YFSETQ. The CDR3 loop is CASSPGGADETQYF. As DNA, the CDR3 is TGCGCCAGCAGCCCCGGGGGGGCCGACGAGACCCAGTACTTC.

The chain combines TRBV28 with TRBJ1-1; TRBD1 matches at 9 bases. The germline gives CDR1 MDHEN, CDR2 SYDVKM. The CDR3 extends over 16 amino acids. The ends lost 4 bases at V and 6 bases at J; junction bases unmatched: 12. This CDR3 reads CASSSDRGSIIAEAFF. DNA for the CDR3: TGTGCCAGCAGTTCGGACAGGGGCTCTATTATCGCTGAAGCTTTCTTT.

This chain links TRBV21-1 with TRBJ1-6; the D call in the table, TRBD1, was not verified against the DNA. TRBV21-1 is reported as a pseudogene. The CDR3 runs 16 residues. CDR3 nucleotides: TGTGCCAGCAGCAACCGGGACAGGGAAGGCAATTCACCCCTCCACTTT. This gives the protein CASSNRDREGNSPLHF.

The chain joins TRBV28 to TRBJ1-2; no firm D call. Germline V gene sequence: CDR1 MDHEN, CDR2 SYDVKM. V lost 8 bases and J lost 8, with 15 bases in between. The CDR3 is made up of 12 amino acids. DNA of the CDR3: TGTGCCAGCCTAGGAGGCTTAGGAGGCTACACCTTC. Residues: CASLGGLGGYTF.

Regarding this clone: The DNA is omitted, as the CDR3 cannot be located on it reliably, and the CDR3 follows TCRdb's listing. The chain carries TRBV4-3 and TRBJ1-4. CDR1 LGHNA and CDR2 YSLEER come from the germline V gene. The length of the CDR3 is 16 amino acids, counting both ends. The CDR3: CASSQSVWRGNEKLFF.

V usage is TRBV7-8 and J usage is TRBJ1-2; unclear D gene. CDR1 is SGHVS, CDR2 FQNEAQ, per germline. The CDR3 runs 15 residues. Trimming stripped 2 bases from V and 0 bases from J, with 10 bases between. In DNA form, the CDR3 reads TGTGCCAGCAGCTTACTGAGGGATTCTAACTATGGCTACACCTTC. This encodes CASSLLRDSNYGYTF.

The V gene is TRBV11-3, the J gene TRBJ2-1; the D gene is possibly TRBD1 (5 bases). CDR3 length equals 15 residues. V was pared by 3 bases and J by 7 bases, with 16 bases between. Germline CDR1 SGHNT, CDR2 YENEEA. The CDR3: CASSFGATPVNEQFF. The CDR3 region has the DNA TGTGCCAGCAGCTTTGGGGCTACACCGGTAAATGAGCAGTTCTTC.

The rearrangement uses TRBV11-2 and TRBJ1-2; weak D call: TRBD1 (6 bases). This CDR3 has 14 residues. Trimming took off 4 bases at V and 7 bases at J, with 16 bases between the two ends. Germline V gene lookup returns CDR1 SGHAT and CDR2 FQNNGV. CDR3 nucleotide sequence: TGTGCCAGCAGCTCGCAACCACAGGGCGGTGGCTACACCTTC. Encoded protein: CASSSQPQGGGYTF.

The table lists this clone with a few counts. The J gene is TRBJ2-5, the V gene TRBV7-8; D gene uncertain. The CDR3 loop spans 13 amino acids. V lost 2 bases, J lost 3 bases, and 7 bases lay in between. Germline assignment: CDR1 SGHVS and CDR2 FQNEAQ. The CDR3 DNA is TGTGCCAGCAGCTTACCGCGTGAAGAGACCCAGTACTTC. Translation: CASSLPREETQYF.

The chain couples TRBV5-6 to TRBJ1-5; 7 bases line up with TRBD1. The trim removed 4 bases at V and 2 bases at J, leaving 9 bases unmatched. CDR1 is SGHDT, CDR2 YYEEEE, per germline. The CDR3 has 16 amino acids. The CDR3 here is CASSKQQGLGNQPQHF. Written as DNA, the CDR3 is TGTGCCAGCAGCAAGCAACAGGGGCTGGGCAATCAGCCCCAGCATTTT.

The CDR3 DNA is TGTGCCAGCAGCCTTGGACAGGGGGCGAGGGATGGCTACACCTTC. It specifies CASSLGQGARDGYTF. The genes are TRBV13 and TRBJ1-2; TRBD1 matches at 11 bases. Germline V CDR1 and CDR2: PRHDT, FYEKMQ (reference sequence). J gave up 6 bases and V 5 bases, and 8 bases lay outside the gene matches. CDR3 length: 15 amino acids.

V gene TRBV6-5 combines with J gene TRBJ2-5; 7 positions match TRBD1. The CDR3 is made up of 14 amino acids. Germline CDR1 MNHEY, CDR2 SVGAGI. The V segment lost 5 bases and the J segment 5 bases; nucleotides outside the gene matches: 8. CDR3 nucleotides: TGTGCCAGCAGTCCTCAGGGGGTGGGTGAGACCCAGTACTTC. Amino acids: CASSPQGVGETQYF.

The V gene is TRBV18, the J gene TRBJ2-7; no clear D gene. This CDR3 spans 14 amino acids. Germline values: CDR1 KGHSH, CDR2 LQKENI. V was trimmed by 3 bases and J by 3 bases, leaving 12 bases between them. CDR3 in amino acids: CASSPGAQNYEQYF. DNA of the CDR3: TGTGCCAGCTCACCGGGCGCCCAAAACTACGAGCAGTACTTC.

The chain combines TRBV7-3 with TRBJ1-6; 8 nucleotides align to TRBD1. V shed 5 bases and J 9 bases; nucleotides not matched to a gene: 6. This CDR3 is built from 14 residues. Germline-derived CDR1 and CDR2 are SGHTA and FQGTGA. The CDR3 region is CASSAGGAGSPLHF. For the CDR3, the DNA is TGTGCCAGCAGCGCAGGGGGCGCGGGTTCACCCCTCCACTTT.

The count of this clone is one. The chain is built from TRBV7-9 and TRBJ1-1, with 7 bases matching TRBD1. Trimming took 1 base from V and 4 from J; bases not matched to a gene: 3. This CDR3 comprises 14 residues. The germline V gene encodes CDR1 SEHNR and CDR2 FQNEAQ (reference sequence). As DNA, the CDR3 is TGTGCCAGCAGCTTAGAGCAGGGGGGCACTGAAGCTTTCTTT. This encodes CASSLEQGGTEAFF.

The V gene is TRBV30, the J gene TRBJ2-1; D perhaps matches TRBD2 (5 bases). Germline V gives CDR1 GTSNPN, CDR2 SVGIG (reference sequence). The CDR3 is 14 residues long. The CDR3 coding sequence is TGTGCAACTAGGACGGTAAGCTCCTACAATGAGCAGTTCTTC. Amino acids: CATRTVSSYNEQFF.

This chain connects TRBV3-1 (or the pseudogene TRBV3-2) to TRBJ1-6, with D uncertain. This CDR3 comprises 14 residues. Trimming pared 4 bases from V and 7 bases from J, leaving 11 bases between. Looked up from germline, CDR1 is LGHDT and CDR2 is YNNKEL (reference sequence). In DNA form, the CDR3 reads TGTGCCAGCAGCCCCCTAGCCCGAAATTCACCCCTCCACTTT. Amino acid sequence: CASSPLARNSPLHF.

This clone was seen more than once but under ten times. V gene TRBV12-5 combines with J gene TRBJ2-1; D possibly corresponds to TRBD1 (6 bases). The CDR3 extends over 12 amino acids. Trimming shortened V by 6 bases and J by 7 bases, and 10 bases separated the two germline ends. Germline-derived CDR1 and CDR2 are LGHNT and FRNRAP. DNA for the CDR3: TGTGCTAGTGGCCCAGGGACAAATGAGCAGTTCTTC. It yields the protein CASGPGTNEQFF.

V gene TRBV7-9 combines with J gene TRBJ2-5, with TRBD2 matching 10 bases. J was trimmed by 5 bases and V by 4 bases; bases with no gene match: 13. CDR3 length equals 17 residues. Germline CDR1 SEHNR, CDR2 FQNEAQ (reference sequence). CDR3 region: CASSSYQSGGARETQYF. The CDR3 DNA follows: TGTGCCAGCAGCTCCTATCAAAGCGGGGGGGCCAGGGAGACCCAGTACTTC.